The rows below give T cell receptor beta chains drawn from one sample of a study of CD8 T cells in Susac syndrome. Using its own MiXCR run on the immunoSEQ multiplex PCR reads, TCRdb lists one record per CDR3 protein. This sample has 400,000 or so distinct CDR3 sequences, with 85% to 90% found just once. The sequencing input was CD8+ T cells from PBMCs. Receptors were obtained from a human donor with multiple sclerosis. Both conserved end residues are part of each CDR3. Each record gives: CDR3 DNA, CDR3 protein, V gene, D gene, J gene, clone size. D genes are given only for firm matches. Size is stated for part of the rows, as once, few or many counts, or as a class when the clone is expanded.

DNA: TGTGCCAGCAGCTTAGAACAGGGGAATAGCTATGGCTACACCTTC
CDR3: CASSLEQGNSYGYTF
V: TRBV7-9
D: TRBD1
J: TRBJ1-2
size: NA

DNA: TGTGCCAGCAGCTTCGCTGAAAAACTGTTTTTT
CDR3: CASSFAEKLFF
V: TRBV7-9
D: NA
J: TRBJ1-4
size: NA

DNA: TGTGCCAGCAGCTCGGGAGGCGTTAACGATGAGCAGTTCTTC
CDR3: CASSSGGVNDEQFF
V: TRBV12-3/TRBV12-4
D: TRBD2
J: TRBJ2-1
size: NA

DNA: TGCGCCAGCAGCTTCGGACTAGCGGGACCCTCCTACGAGCAGTACTTC
CDR3: CASSFGLAGPSYEQYF
V: TRBV5-1
D: TRBD2
J: TRBJ2-7
size: NA

DNA: TGTGCCCTTAATCGCGGACAGGGAGGTGGCTACACCTTC
CDR3: CALNRGQGGGYTF
V: TRBV2
D: TRBD1
J: TRBJ1-2
size: NA

DNA: TGCAGTCTACCAACGGACACTGAAGCTTTCTTT
CDR3: CSLPTDTEAFF
V: TRBV20-1
D: NA
J: TRBJ1-1
size: NA

DNA: TGTGCCAGCAGTGAGGAATCTGAGGCGTACGAGCAGTACTTC
CDR3: CASSEESEAYEQYF
V: TRBV2
D: NA
J: TRBJ2-7
size: NA

DNA: TGTGCCAGCAGGTCGGGACTAGCGGGGGGGGAAGTGTACTTC
CDR3: CASRSGLAGGEVYF
V: TRBV12-3/TRBV12-4
D: TRBD2
J: TRBJ2-5
size: NA

DNA: TGTGCCAGCGACCGGGGGTCAGATACGCAGTATTTT
CDR3: CASDRGSDTQYF
V: TRBV2
D: NA
J: TRBJ2-3
size: NA

DNA: TGTGCCAGCAGCCGAGATTCCCTAAGCTCCTACAATGAGCAGTTCTTC
CDR3: CASSRDSLSSYNEQFF
V: TRBV27
D: NA
J: TRBJ2-1
size: NA

DNA: TGTGCCAGCAGCTTAGGGACAGGCGGCAACATTCAGTACTTC
CDR3: CASSLGTGGNIQYF
V: TRBV28
D: TRBD1
J: TRBJ2-4
size: NA

DNA: TGCGCCAGCAGCTCGCCCCCAGACAGGGGGTACCGCTACGAGCAGTACTTC
CDR3: CASSSPPDRGYRYEQYF
V: TRBV5-1
D: TRBD1
J: TRBJ2-7
size: NA

DNA: TGTGCCAGCAGTGAAGGGTGGGGGATGAACACTGAAGCTTTCTTT
CDR3: CASSEGWGMNTEAFF
V: TRBV2
D: NA
J: TRBJ1-1
size: NA

DNA: TGTGCCAGCTCCCTCCAGGGCCCGAGCACAGATACGCAGTATTTT
CDR3: CASSLQGPSTDTQYF
V: TRBV2
D: NA
J: TRBJ2-3
size: NA

DNA: TGTGCCACCAGCAGCGAGGACTCTAACCCCACAGATACGCAGTATTTT
CDR3: CATSSEDSNPTDTQYF
V: TRBV15
D: NA
J: TRBJ2-3
size: NA

DNA: TGTGCCAGCAGCTTAATCTTAACTGAAGCTTTCTTT
CDR3: CASSLILTEAFF
V: TRBV7-9
D: NA
J: TRBJ1-1
size: NA

DNA: TGTGCCAGCAGCTCACGATTCAGAGAAACCTACTACAATGAGCAGTTCTTC
CDR3: CASSSRFRETYYNEQFF
V: TRBV7-9
D: NA
J: TRBJ2-1
size: NA

DNA: TGTGCCAGCAGTGAAGGTCCAGATAACACTGAAGCTTTCTTT
CDR3: CASSEGPDNTEAFF
V: TRBV6-1
D: NA
J: TRBJ1-1
size: NA

DNA: TGTGCCAGCAAGGATGAAGGGCAGAACACTGAAGCTTTCTTT
CDR3: CASKDEGQNTEAFF
V: TRBV27
D: NA
J: TRBJ1-1
size: NA

DNA: TGCGCCAGCAGCTTGACCGGGACGGACCACAATGAGCAGTTCTTC
CDR3: CASSLTGTDHNEQFF
V: TRBV5-1
D: NA
J: TRBJ2-1
size: NA

DNA: TGCAGCGTTGATAGCGGGGGGGCGTACGAGCAGTACTTC
CDR3: CSVDSGGAYEQYF
V: TRBV29-1
D: TRBD2
J: TRBJ2-7
size: NA

DNA: TGTGCCAGCAGCTTCGTTGTGACAGAGGAGGACTACGAGCAGTACTTC
CDR3: CASSFVVTEEDYEQYF
V: TRBV7-9
D: NA
J: TRBJ2-7
size: NA

DNA: TGTGCCAGCAGCTTAGATCCGGGACTAGCACTCAATGAGCAGTTCTTC
CDR3: CASSLDPGLALNEQFF
V: TRBV11-2
D: TRBD2
J: TRBJ2-1
size: NA

DNA: TGTGCCAGCAGCTTTGGCAGAACACCGCCTAATGAAAAACTGTTTTTT
CDR3: CASSFGRTPPNEKLFF
V: TRBV7-9
D: NA
J: TRBJ1-4
size: NA

DNA: TGTGCCATCAGTGAGTCTCTGGAATACAATGAGCAGTTCTTC
CDR3: CAISESLEYNEQFF
V: TRBV10-3
D: NA
J: TRBJ2-1
size: NA

DNA: TGTGCCAGCAGCTCCTCATCCCAAGGGGGCAGAGCCAAAAACATTCAGTACTTC
CDR3: CASSSSSQGGRAKNIQYF
V: TRBV28
D: TRBD1
J: TRBJ2-4
size: NA

DNA: TGCAGCGTTGAGGGAGGGGACCCAATGGCCGGGGAGCTGTTTTTT
CDR3: CSVEGGDPMAGELFF
V: TRBV29-1
D: TRBD2
J: TRBJ2-2
size: NA

DNA: TGCGCCAGCAGCTTGTCGACCGGGACTAGCGGGACACGGTACAATGAGCAGTTCTTC
CDR3: CASSLSTGTSGTRYNEQFF
V: TRBV5-1
D: TRBD2
J: TRBJ2-1
size: NA

DNA: TGTGCCTGGAGTGTAAGCGTCGAGCAGTACTTC
CDR3: CAWSVSVEQYF
V: TRBV30
D: NA
J: TRBJ2-7
size: NA

DNA: TGTGCCAGCGGGGACACGGAAAGGGCCCAGCATTTT
CDR3: CASGDTERAQHF
V: TRBV6-5
D: NA
J: TRBJ1-5
size: NA

DNA: TGTGCCAGCAGTTACGGGACAGGGGTCGAGACCCAGTACTTC
CDR3: CASSYGTGVETQYF
V: TRBV6-5
D: TRBD1
J: TRBJ2-5
size: NA

DNA: TGCGCCAGCAGCTTGCGTAGCGTCGCAGATACGCAGTATTTT
CDR3: CASSLRSVADTQYF
V: TRBV5-1
D: NA
J: TRBJ2-3
size: few

DNA: TGTGCCAGCAGTGACGGGGGGGCCGGTAATGAGCAGTTCTTC
CDR3: CASSDGGAGNEQFF
V: TRBV6-4
D: NA
J: TRBJ2-1
size: NA